This TCR beta chain is from a study of blood T cell repertoires in COVID-19. Study in general: Nucleic acid was either cDNA or gDNA, and it came from T cells, B-cell-depleted T cells, or PBMCs.

Produced via immunoSEQ multiplex PCR; TCRdb's table is partial and in-frame only. The data show 200,000 to 250,000 clones, around 91% seen once. Source material: PBMCs or T cells enriched from blood (not recorded which). The TCR sequence derives from a woman younger than 35 in a cohort exposed to, infected with or recovered from COVID-19 (not recorded which).

The CDR3 nucleotides are TGTGCCAGCTCACCCAACAGGGGCCAAGAGACCCAGTACTTC. Translated, it gives CASSPNRGQETQYF. V and J are TRBV18 and TRBJ2-5; 7 bases are a match to TRBD1. The V gene's germline CDR1 is KGHSH and CDR2 LQKENI. The CDR3 is 14 residues long. Trimming at V came to 3 bases and at J to 1 base, leaving 2 bases not matched to a gene. Full variable domain (outside the CDR3, taken from reference TRBV18 and TRBJ2-5): NAGVMQNPRHLVRRRGQEARLRCSPMKGHSHVYWYRQLPEEGLKFMVYLQKENIIDESGMPKERFSAEFPKEGPSILRIQQVVRGDSAAYFCASSPNRGQETQYFGPGTRLLVL.